This is a list of T cell receptor beta chains from one sample in a study of blood T cell repertoires in COVID-19. The table came from immunoSEQ multiplex PCR; TCRdb's copy has only in-frame clones and leaves some out. Found here are over 200,000 clones, around 90% of them singletons; the top ten hold 10% to 14%. Source material: PBMCs or T cells enriched from blood (not recorded which). The receptor set was obtained from a man between 25 and 39 years old who had recovered from COVID-19. Both conserved end residues are part of each CDR3. The D gene is left open where the match is weak. The size of a clone is reported for some rows only, either as once, few or many, or as a class for expanded clones.

j_gene | d_gene | v_gene | abundance | CDR3nt | CDR3aa
TRBJ1-1 | - | TRBV15 | - | TGTGCCACCAGCAGAGGCGAGATGAACACTGAAGCTTTCTTT | CATSRGEMNTEAFF
TRBJ2-7 | - | TRBV4-2 | many | TGTGCCAGCAGCCAGGGGTCTACAGGGCCCTACGAGCAGTACTTC | CASSQGSTGPYEQYF
TRBJ2-7 | TRBD1 | TRBV3-1/TRBV3-2 | - | TGTGCCAGCAGCCCAAGGGGGCCCTACGAGCAGTACTTC | CASSPRGPYEQYF
TRBJ2-2 | TRBD1 | TRBV28 | - | TGTGCCAGCAGTCGACAGGGCACGAACACCGGGGAGCTGTTTTTT | CASSRQGTNTGELFF
TRBJ2-2 | TRBD1 | TRBV12-3/TRBV12-4 | - | TGTGCCAGCGGGGACAGGGGGCCCGGGGAGCTGTTTTTT | CASGDRGPGELFF
TRBJ1-1 | TRBD1 | TRBV12-3/TRBV12-4 | - | TGTGCCAGCAGTTTCCAGGGGGGATCTGAAGCTTTCTTT | CASSFQGGSEAFF
TRBJ1-2 | TRBD1 | TRBV19 | - | TGTGCCAGTAGTATTCGACAGGGAGGCTATGGCTACACCTTC | CASSIRQGGYGYTF
TRBJ1-2 | TRBD1 | TRBV20-1 | once | TGCAGTGCTAGACAGGGGGTCGGCTACACCTTC | CSARQGVGYTF
TRBJ2-2 | - | TRBV19 | few | TGTGCCAGTAGTATCTCGGTCACCGGGGAGCTGTTTTTT | CASSISVTGELFF
TRBJ1-4 | TRBD1 | TRBV5-1 | - | TGCGCCAGCAGTTCAGGGGGCGCGGGAGAAAAACTGTTTTTT | CASSSGGAGEKLFF
TRBJ2-7 | - | TRBV11-1 | - | TGTGCCAGCAGCGCGGCCTACGAGCAGTACTTC | CASSAAYEQYF
TRBJ2-2 | TRBD2 | TRBV5-8 | - | TGTGCCAGCAGCTTGCTAGGCGGCGGGGGTACCCCCGGGGAGCTGTTTTTT | CASSLLGGGGTPGELFF
TRBJ1-6 | - | TRBV10-3 | - | TGTGCCATCAAACTCGGGGGTCCAAATTCACCCCTCCACTTT | CAIKLGGPNSPLHF
TRBJ1-1 | - | TRBV4-1 | - | TGCGCCAGCAGCCTAGCGAATGAAGCTTTCTTT | CASSLANEAFF
TRBJ2-2 | - | TRBV5-4 | - | TGTGCCAGCAACTCAGGTGGTAGCGTCACCGGGGAGCTGTTTTTT | CASNSGGSVTGELFF
TRBJ1-1 | - | TRBV12-5 | - | TGTGCTAGTGGAGGACAGTTCGGAGGAGCTTTCTTT | CASGGQFGGAFF
TRBJ1-2 | - | TRBV3-1/TRBV3-2 | - | TGTGCCAGCAGCCAAGACACAGGGATTCGCCAGGGCTACACCTTC | CASSQDTGIRQGYTF
TRBJ2-3 | - | TRBV12-5 | - | TGTGCTAGTGGTTGGGACATCACAGGGCTCCCCACAGATACGCAGTATTTT | CASGWDITGLPTDTQYF
TRBJ2-2 | TRBD1 | TRBV5-4 | few | TGTGCCAGCAGCTTTGGACTTCCGCCTCGCGGGACAGGGGCCACCGGGGAGCTGTTTTTT | CASSFGLPPRGTGATGELFF
TRBJ2-7 | - | TRBV18 | - | TGTGCCAGCTCACCAAGCTCCTCGGGCGAGCAGTACTTC | CASSPSSSGEQYF
TRBJ1-5 | - | TRBV12-1 | - | TGTGCCAGCAGCCATCCTCAAGGAGATAGCAATCAGCCCCAGCATTTT | CASSHPQGDSNQPQHF
TRBJ2-5 | TRBD2 | TRBV7-9 | - | TGTGCCAGCAGCCCCCAGGGGGCTAGCGGGAGGGAGACCCAGTACTTC | CASSPQGASGRETQYF
TRBJ1-5 | - | TRBV19 | - | TGTGCCAGTAGTATACCTCTGCTTTGGCGGCAGCCCCAGCATTTT | CASSIPLLWRQPQHF
TRBJ1-6 | - | TRBV11-2 | few | TGTGCCAGCAGCTTAGGACTGGGCCGCGGGGTATCCTATAATTCACCCCTCCACTTT | CASSLGLGRGVSYNSPLHF
TRBJ2-7 | TRBD1 | TRBV2 | - | TGTGCCAGCAGCGCAACCGGGACAGGGGGTGGCGAGCAGTACTTC | CASSATGTGGGEQYF
TRBJ2-2 | TRBD2 | TRBV3-1/TRBV3-2 | - | TGTGCCAGCAGCCCCCCCTGGGGGGGATCCACCGGGGAGCTGTTTTTT | CASSPPWGGSTGELFF
TRBJ2-2 | TRBD2 | TRBV3-1/TRBV3-2 | - | TGTGCCAGCAGCCAAGGTGTCACTAGCGGGGTAATAGTGGAGCTGTTTTTT | CASSQGVTSGVIVELFF
TRBJ1-5 | TRBD1 | TRBV15 | - | TGTGCCACCAGCAGAGACTATACCGGGACAGGGGACCAGCCCCAGCATTTT | CATSRDYTGTGDQPQHF
TRBJ1-2 | TRBD1 | TRBV6-1 | - | TGTGCCAGCAGTGACCCGGGACAGGGGTCCGCTGGCTACACCTTC | CASSDPGQGSAGYTF
TRBJ2-7 | TRBD1 | TRBV18 | - | TGTGCCAGCTCACCTCAGACAGGGGGCGCATCATCCTACGAGCAGTACTTC | CASSPQTGGASSYEQYF
TRBJ2-7 | - | TRBV6-1 | - | TGTGCCAGCAGTGAACGTAGCGGTCCCTACGAGCAGTACTTC | CASSERSGPYEQYF
TRBJ2-7 | TRBD1 | TRBV30 | - | TGTGCCTGGAGTGGAGGACAGGGGAGGGCTTACGAGCAGTACTTC | CAWSGGQGRAYEQYF
TRBJ2-7 | - | TRBV5-1 | - | TGCGCCAGCAGTTTACAGGGCTACGAGCAGTACTTC | CASSLQGYEQYF
TRBJ2-3 | - | TRBV7-2 | - | TGTGCCAGCAGCTTATATGCAGATACGCAGTATTTT | CASSLYADTQYF
TRBJ2-5 | - | TRBV3-1/TRBV3-2 | - | TGTGCCAGCAGCCCGAGTACCTGGACAGCCCAAGAGACCCAGTACTTC | CASSPSTWTAQETQYF
TRBJ2-1 | TRBD2 | TRBV28 | - | TGTGCCAGCGCCACTCCTAGCGGGAGTAACTCTGAGCAGTTCTTC | CASATPSGSNSEQFF